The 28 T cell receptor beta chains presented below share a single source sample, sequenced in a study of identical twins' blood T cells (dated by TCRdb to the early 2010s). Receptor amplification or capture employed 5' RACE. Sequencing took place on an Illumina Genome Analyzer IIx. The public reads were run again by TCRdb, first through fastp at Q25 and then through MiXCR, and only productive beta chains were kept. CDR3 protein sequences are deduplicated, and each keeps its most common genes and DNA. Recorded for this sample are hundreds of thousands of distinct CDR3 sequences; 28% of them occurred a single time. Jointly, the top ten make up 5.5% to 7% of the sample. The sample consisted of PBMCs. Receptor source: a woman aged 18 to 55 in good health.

CDR3 nucleotides: TGTGCCAGCTTAGAGGGACTAGCGGGCACAGATACGCAGTATTTT. Encoded protein: CASLEGLAGTDTQYF. This chain links TRBV7-9 with TRBJ2-3; TRBD2 aligns across 11 bases. The CDR3 contains 15 residues. Germline V gene data show CDR1 as SEHNR and CDR2 as FQNEAQ (reference sequence). V dropped 8 bases and J dropped 1; count of bases not matched to a gene: 5.

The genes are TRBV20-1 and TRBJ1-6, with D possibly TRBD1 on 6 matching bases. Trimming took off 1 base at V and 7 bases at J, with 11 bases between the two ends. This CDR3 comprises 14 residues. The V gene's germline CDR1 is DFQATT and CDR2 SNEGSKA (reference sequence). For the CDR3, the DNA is TGCAGTGCTAGAGGACAGGCCGCGAATTCACCCCTCCACTTT. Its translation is CSARGQAANSPLHF.

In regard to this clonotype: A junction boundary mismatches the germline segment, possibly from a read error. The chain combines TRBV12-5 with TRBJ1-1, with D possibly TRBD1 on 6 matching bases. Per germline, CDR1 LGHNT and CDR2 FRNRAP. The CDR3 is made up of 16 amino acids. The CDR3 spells CASGLVLGHPNIEAFF. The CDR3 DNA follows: TGTGCTAGTGGTTTGGTATTGGGACATCCGAACATTGAAGCTTTCTTT.

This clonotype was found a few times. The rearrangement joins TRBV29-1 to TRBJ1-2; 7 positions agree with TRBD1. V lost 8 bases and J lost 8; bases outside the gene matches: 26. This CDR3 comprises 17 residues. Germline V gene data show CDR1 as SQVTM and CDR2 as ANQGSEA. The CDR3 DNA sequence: TGCAGCCGTAACGTATTGCAACCAAGACAGGGAAGTAAAGGCTACACCTTC. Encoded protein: CSRNVLQPRQGSKGYTF.

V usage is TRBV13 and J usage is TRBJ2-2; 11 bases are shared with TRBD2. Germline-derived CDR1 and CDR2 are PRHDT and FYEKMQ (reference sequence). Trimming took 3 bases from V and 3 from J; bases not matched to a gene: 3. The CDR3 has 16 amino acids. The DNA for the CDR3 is TGTGCCAGCAGCTTGAGACTAGCGGGACACACCGGGGAGCTGTTTTTT. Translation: CASSLRLAGHTGELFF. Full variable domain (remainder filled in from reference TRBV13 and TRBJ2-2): AAGVIQSPRHLIKEKRETATLKCYPIPRHDTVYWYQQGPGQDPQFLISFYEKMQSDKGSIPDRFSAQQFSDYHSELNMSSLELGDSALYFCASSLRLAGHTGELFFGEGSRLTVL.

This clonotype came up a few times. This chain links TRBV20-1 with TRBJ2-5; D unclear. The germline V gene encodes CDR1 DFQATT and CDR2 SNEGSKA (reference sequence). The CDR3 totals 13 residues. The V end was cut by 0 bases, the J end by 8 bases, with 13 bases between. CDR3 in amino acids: CSARDSLNPTQYF. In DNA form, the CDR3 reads TGCAGTGCTAGAGATTCTCTGAACCCAACCCAGTACTTC.

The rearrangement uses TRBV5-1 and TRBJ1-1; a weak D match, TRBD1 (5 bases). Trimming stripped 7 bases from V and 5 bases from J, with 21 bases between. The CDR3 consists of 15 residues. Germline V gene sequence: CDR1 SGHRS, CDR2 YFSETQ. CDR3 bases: TGCGCCAGCGGCCCGGGGGAAGCTTTACAAACTGAAGCTTTCTTT. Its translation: CASGPGEALQTEAFF.

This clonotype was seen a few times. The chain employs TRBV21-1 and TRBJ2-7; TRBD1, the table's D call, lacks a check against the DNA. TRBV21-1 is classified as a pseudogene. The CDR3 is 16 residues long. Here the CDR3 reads CASSGRGETDSYEQYF. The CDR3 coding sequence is TGTGCCAGCAGCGGCCGAGGCGAGACAGACTCCTACGAGCAGTACTTC.

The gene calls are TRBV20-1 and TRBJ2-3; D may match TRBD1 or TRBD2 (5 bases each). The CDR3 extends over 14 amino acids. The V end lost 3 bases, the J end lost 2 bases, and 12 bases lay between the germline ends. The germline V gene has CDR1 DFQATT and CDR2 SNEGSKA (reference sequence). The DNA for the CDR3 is TGCAGTGCTAGTTGGGGGAGCCACACAGATACGCAGTATTTT. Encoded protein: CSASWGSHTDTQYF.

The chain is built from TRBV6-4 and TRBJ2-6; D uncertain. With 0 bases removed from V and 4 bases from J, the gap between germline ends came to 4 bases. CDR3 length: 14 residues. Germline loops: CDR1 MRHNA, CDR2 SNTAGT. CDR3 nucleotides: TGTGCCAGCAGTGACTCGAAAGGGGCCAACGTCCTGACTTTC. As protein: CASSDSKGANVLTF.

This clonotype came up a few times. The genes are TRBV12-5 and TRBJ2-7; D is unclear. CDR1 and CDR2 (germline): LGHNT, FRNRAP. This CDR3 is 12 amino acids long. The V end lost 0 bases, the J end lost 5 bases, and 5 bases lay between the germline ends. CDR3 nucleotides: TGTGCTAGTGGTTTGGTATTGAACGAGCAGTACTTC. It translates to CASGLVLNEQYF.

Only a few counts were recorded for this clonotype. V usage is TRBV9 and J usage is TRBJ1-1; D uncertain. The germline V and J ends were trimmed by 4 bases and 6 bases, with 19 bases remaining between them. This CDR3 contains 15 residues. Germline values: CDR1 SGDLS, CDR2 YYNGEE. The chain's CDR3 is CASSPVGQVNPEAFF. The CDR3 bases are TGTGCCAGCAGCCCGGTAGGGCAGGTTAACCCTGAAGCTTTCTTT.

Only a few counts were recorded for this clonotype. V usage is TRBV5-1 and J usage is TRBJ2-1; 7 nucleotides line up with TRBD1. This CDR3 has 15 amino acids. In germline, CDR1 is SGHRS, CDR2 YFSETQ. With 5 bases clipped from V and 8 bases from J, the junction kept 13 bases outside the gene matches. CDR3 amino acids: CASSRRDSPGHEQFF. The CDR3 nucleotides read TGCGCCAGCAGTCGCCGGGACAGCCCTGGGCATGAGCAGTTCTTC. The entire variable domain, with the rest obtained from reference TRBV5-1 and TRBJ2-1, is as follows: KAGVTQTPRYLIKTRGQQVTLSCSPISGHRSVSWYQQTPGQGLQFLFEYFSETQRNKGNFPGRFSGRQFSNSRSEMNVSTLELGDSALYLCASSRRDSPGHEQFFGPGTRLTVL.

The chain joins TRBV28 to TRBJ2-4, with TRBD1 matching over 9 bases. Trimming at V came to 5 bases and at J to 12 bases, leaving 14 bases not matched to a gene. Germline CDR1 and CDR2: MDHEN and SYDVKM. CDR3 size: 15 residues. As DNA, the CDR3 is TGTGCCAGCAGTCGATCCGGGACAGGGTGGATCGGTCAGTACTTC. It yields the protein CASSRSGTGWIGQYF.

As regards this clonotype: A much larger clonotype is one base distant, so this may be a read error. CDR3 loop: CATSYPKQGGNEQFF. Written as DNA, the CDR3 is TGTGCCACCAGTTATCCAAAACAGGGTGGCAATGAGCAGTTCTTC. This sequence joins TRBV24-1 and TRBJ2-1, with TRBD1 as a possible D gene (6 bases). The CDR3 has 15 residues. Germline values: CDR1 KGHDR, CDR2 SFDVKD. V lost 6 bases, J lost 6 bases, and 17 bases lay in between.

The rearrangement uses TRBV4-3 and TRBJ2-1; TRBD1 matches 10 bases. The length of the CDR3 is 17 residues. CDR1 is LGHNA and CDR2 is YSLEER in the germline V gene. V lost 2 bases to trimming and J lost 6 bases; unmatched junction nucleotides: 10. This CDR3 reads CASSQLTGQGVGNEQFF. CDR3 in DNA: TGCGCCAGCAGCCAACTCACTGGACAGGGGGTAGGCAATGAGCAGTTCTTC.

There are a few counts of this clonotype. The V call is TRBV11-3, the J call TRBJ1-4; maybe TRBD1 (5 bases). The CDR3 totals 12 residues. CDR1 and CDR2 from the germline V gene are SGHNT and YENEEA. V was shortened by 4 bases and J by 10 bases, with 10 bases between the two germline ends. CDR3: CASSSGIAKLFF. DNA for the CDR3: TGTGCCAGCAGCTCAGGGATCGCAAAACTGTTTTTT.

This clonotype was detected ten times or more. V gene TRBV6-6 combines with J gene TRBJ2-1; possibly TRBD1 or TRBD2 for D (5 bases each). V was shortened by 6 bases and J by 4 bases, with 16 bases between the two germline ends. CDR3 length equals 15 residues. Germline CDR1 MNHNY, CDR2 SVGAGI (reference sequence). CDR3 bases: TGTGCCAGCAGCGGGGACGTTGGAAATTACAATGAGCAGTTCTTC. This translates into CASSGDVGNYNEQFF.

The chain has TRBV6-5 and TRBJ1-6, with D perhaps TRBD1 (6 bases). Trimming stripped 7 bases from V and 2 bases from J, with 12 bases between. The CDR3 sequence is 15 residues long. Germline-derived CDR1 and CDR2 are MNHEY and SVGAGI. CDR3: CASTIRDTYNSPLHF. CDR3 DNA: TGTGCCAGCACCATCAGGGACACCTATAATTCACCCCTCCACTTT.

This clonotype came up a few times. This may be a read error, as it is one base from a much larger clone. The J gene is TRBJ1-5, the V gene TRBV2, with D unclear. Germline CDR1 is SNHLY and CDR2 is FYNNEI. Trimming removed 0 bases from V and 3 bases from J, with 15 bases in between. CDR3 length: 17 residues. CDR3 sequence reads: CASSEAVAGKPNQPQHF. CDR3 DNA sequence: TGTGCCAGCAGTGAAGCTGTCGCGGGGAAGCCCAATCAGCCCCAGCATTTT.

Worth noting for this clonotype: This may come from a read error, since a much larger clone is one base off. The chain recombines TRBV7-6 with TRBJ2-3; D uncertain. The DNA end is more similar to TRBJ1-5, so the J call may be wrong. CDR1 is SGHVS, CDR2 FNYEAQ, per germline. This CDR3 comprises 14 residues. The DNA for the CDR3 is TGTGCCAGCAGCTTTGGACGGCGCACAGATACGCAGCATTTT. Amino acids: CASSFGRRTDTQHF.

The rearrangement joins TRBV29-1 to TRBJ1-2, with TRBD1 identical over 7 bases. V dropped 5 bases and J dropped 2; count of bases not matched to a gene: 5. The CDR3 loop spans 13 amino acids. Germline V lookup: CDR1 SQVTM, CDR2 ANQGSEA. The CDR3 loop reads CSVTQTGNYGYTF. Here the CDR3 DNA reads TGCAGCGTTACCCAGACAGGGAACTATGGCTACACCTTC.

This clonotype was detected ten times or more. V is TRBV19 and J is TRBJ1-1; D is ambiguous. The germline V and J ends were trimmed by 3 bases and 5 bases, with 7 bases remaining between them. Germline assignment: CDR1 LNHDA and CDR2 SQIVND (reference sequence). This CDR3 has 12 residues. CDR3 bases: TGTGCCAGTAGTATCGCTGGAACTGAAGCTTTCTTT. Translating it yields CASSIAGTEAFF.

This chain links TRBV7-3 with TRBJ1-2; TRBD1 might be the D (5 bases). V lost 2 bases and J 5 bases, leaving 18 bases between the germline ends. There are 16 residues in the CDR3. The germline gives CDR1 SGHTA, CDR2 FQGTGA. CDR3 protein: CASSLHAGGVEYGYTF. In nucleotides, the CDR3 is TGTGCCAGCAGCTTACATGCGGGGGGAGTAGAGTATGGCTACACCTTC.

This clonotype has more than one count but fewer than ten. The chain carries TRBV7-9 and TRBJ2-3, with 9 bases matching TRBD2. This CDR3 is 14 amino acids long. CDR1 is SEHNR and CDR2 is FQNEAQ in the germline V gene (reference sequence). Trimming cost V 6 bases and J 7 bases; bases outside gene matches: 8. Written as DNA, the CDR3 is TGTGCCAGCAGTCCCCGGACTAGCGCTAATACGCAGTATTTT. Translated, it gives CASSPRTSANTQYF.

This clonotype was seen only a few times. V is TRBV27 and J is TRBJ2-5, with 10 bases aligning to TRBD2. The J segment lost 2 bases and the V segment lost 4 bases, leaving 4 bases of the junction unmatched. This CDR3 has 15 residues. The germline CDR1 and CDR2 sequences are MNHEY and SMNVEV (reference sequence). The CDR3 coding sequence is TGTGCCAGCAGTTCTAGCGGGGGCCAACAAGAGACCCAGTACTTC. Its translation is CASSSSGGQQETQYF.

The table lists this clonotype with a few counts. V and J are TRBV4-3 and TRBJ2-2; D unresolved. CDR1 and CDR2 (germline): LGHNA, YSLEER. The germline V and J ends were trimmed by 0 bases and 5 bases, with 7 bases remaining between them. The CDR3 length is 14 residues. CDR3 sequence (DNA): TGCGCCAGCAGCCAAGATCACGCTACCGGGGAGCTGTTTTTT. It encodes CASSQDHATGELFF.

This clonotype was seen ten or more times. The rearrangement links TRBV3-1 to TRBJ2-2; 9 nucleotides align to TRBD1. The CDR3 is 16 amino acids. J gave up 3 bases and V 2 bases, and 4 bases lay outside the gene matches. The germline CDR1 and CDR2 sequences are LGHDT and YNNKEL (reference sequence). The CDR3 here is CASSQWTGVDTGELFF. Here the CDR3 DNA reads TGTGCCAGCAGCCAATGGACAGGGGTCGACACCGGGGAGCTGTTTTTT.